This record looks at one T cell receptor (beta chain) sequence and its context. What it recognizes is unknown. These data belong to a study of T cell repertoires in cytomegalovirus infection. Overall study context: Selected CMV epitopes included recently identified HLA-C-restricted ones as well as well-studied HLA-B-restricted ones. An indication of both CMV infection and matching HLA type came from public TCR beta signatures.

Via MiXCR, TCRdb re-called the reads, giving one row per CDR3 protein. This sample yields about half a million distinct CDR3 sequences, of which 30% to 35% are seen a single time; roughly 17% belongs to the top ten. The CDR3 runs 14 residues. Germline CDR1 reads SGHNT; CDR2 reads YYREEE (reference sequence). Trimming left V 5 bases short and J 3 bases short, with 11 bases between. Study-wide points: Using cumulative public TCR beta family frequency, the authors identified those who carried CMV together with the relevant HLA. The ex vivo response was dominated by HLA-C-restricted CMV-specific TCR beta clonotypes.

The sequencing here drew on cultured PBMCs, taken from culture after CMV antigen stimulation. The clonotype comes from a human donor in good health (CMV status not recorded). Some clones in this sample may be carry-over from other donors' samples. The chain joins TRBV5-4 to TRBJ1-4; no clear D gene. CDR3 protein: CASRRDIANEKLFF. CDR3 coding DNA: TGTGCCAGCAGGAGGGATATCGCTAATGAAAAACTGTTTTTT.